This TCR beta chain was found in a study of neurological immune-mediated disorders. General study points: Private repertoires in all groups were suggested by the finding that expanded clones across subjects shared no CDR3 amino acid sequences.

Synthesis of cDNA was carried out by template-switch 5'RACE. The reaction used 10-nucleotide random UMIs. TCRdb reanalysed the 5' RACE reads using MiXCR and keeps one entry per CDR3 protein. The sample records roughly 50,000 distinct CDR3 sequences, about 23% being singletons. It was blood bank volunteers in Maryland, USA who made up the healthy controls. Preparation of the unsorted libraries drew on 2 million PBMCs stored at -80 C. This clonotype was observed many times. Its antigen remains unknown. Sample: PBMCs. The origin of this receptor is a woman between 70 and 85 years old in good health.

CDR3 DNA sequence: TGCGCCAGCAGCCCAACTGCCTACGAGCAGTACTTC. It is translated as CASSPTAYEQYF. The chain employs TRBV5-1 and TRBJ2-7; D is unclear. There are 12 residues in the CDR3. V was pared by 4 bases and J by 2 bases, with 7 bases between. CDR1 and CDR2 (germline): SGHRS, YFSETQ. The full variable domain, its missing parts supplied by reference TRBV5-1 and TRBJ2-7, is KAGVTQTPRYLIKTRGQQVTLSCSPISGHRSVSWYQQTPGQGLQFLFEYFSETQRNKGNFPGRFSGRQFSNSRSEMNVSTLELGDSALYLCASSPTAYEQYFGPGTRLTVT.